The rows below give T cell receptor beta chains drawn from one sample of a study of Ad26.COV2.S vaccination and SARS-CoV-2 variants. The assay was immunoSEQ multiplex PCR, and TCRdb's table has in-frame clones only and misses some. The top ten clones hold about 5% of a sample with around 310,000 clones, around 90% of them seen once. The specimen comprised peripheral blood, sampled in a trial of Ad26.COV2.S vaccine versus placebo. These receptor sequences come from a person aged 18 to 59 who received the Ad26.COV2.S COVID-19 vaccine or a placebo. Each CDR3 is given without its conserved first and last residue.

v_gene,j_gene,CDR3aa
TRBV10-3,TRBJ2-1,AISELRKTSGSLNEQF
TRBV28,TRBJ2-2,ASSFPAGELF
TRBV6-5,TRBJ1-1,ASSYSGANTEAF
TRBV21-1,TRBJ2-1,ASTSIETGFNEQF
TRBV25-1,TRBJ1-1,ASSGQGGDTEAF
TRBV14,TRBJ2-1,ASSPSGTSDYNEQF
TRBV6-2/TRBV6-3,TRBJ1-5,ASSYGARGAPGQPQH
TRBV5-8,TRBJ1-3,ASKQRSGNTIY
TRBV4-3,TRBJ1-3,ASSQDRTFSGNTIY
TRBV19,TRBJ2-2,ASSTYPGLAGSSPGELF
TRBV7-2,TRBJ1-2,ASGYWGRGMRGYT
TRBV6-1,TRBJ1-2,ASISTSGTNYGYT
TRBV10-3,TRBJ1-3,AISPSGNTIY
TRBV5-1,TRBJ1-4,ASSPIRGSYEKLF
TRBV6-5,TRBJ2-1,ASSWGGLAGGEQF
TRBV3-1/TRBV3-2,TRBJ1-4,ASSQSGPILF
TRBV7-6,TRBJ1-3,ASSLWAGNRNTIY
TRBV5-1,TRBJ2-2,ASSPKGLSTGELF
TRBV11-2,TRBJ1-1,ASSLDRGDTGAF
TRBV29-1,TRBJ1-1,SVFNTEAF
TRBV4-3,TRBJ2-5,ASSQDPRAGETQY
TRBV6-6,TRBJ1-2,ASSYPWTGEDYGYT
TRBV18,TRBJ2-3,ASSPFGLESLPDTQY
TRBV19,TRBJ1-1,ASSIGGNTEAF
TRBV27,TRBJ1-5,ASSLTDNQPQH
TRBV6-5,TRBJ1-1,ASSYRQTTEAF
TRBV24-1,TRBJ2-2,ATSDWGQGHTGELF
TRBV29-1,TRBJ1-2,SVTGLADGYT
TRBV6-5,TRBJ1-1,ASSPTGQGTTEAF
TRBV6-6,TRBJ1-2,ASRPMDYGYT
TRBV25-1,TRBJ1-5,ASSQGAGNQPQH
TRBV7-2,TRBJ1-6,ASRTSSSYNSPLH
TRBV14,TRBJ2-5,ASSQGAAETQY
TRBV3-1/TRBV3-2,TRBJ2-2,ASSQVNPFRNTGELF
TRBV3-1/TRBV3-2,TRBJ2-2,ASSQGRGAGGELF
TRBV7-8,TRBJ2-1,ASLEAGGSFENEQF
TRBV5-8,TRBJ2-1,ASSLGTGQIYNEQF
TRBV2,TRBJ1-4,ASSEIGGLTNEKLF
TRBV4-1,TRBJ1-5,ASSQFLGQPQH
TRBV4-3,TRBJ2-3,ASSQYTGLAGVADTQY
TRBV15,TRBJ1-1,ATNLGVGGNTEAF
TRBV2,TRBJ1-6,ASSPTGLDSPLH
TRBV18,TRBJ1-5,ASSPPMEGANNQPQH
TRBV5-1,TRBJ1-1,ASSLEGEAF
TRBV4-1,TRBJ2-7,ASSQGGNGRSYEQY
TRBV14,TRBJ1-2,ASSQDFTLVLRPYGYT
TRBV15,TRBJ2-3,ATSRDGLAGQGHTDTQY
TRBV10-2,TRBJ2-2,ASRFANTGELF
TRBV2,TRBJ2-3,ASSDGRSTDTQY
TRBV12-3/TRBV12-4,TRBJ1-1,ASRDSTNTEAF
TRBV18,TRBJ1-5,ASSPQGYQPQH
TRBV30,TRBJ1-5,AWSVGTANQPQH
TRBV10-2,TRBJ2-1,ASIYEDTRTTNEQF